Each of the 25 T cell receptor beta chains below was sequenced from the same sample in a study of cytomegalovirus exposure and HLA in healthy donors. PCR employed 60 Vbeta and 13 Jbeta primers. TCRdb keeps only in-frame clones here, not all; method: immunoSEQ multiplex PCR. This sample has 70,000 to 85,000 clones, with around 62% found just once. Sequencing was carried out using PBMCs. These TCRs come from a male donor in good health and CMV-seropositive.

This clone has just a few counts. V is TRBV5-1 and J is TRBJ1-4, with D possibly matching TRBD1 (6 bases). Per germline, CDR1 SGHRS and CDR2 YFSETQ. This CDR3 region has 16 residues. The ends were cut back, 5 bases at V and 4 bases at J, with 18 bases in the middle. The CDR3 is CASRDPTQGSNEKLFF. For the CDR3, the DNA is TGCGCCAGCAGAGACCCGACCCAGGGGAGTAATGAAAAACTGTTTTTT.

On this clone itself: Its ends do not fully match the called genes, so a read error is possible. The chain employs TRBV7-9 and TRBJ2-7; D uncertain. The V gene's germline CDR1 is SEHNR and CDR2 FQNEAQ (reference sequence). The CDR3 totals 16 residues. The CDR3 loop reads CSSSHSRSSPSYEQYF. The CDR3 DNA follows: TGTTCCAGCAGCCACTCAAGGAGTTCCCCCTCCTACGAGCAGTACTTC. Based on the CDR3 plus reference TRBV7-9 and TRBJ2-7, the full variable domain is DTGVSQNPRHKITKRGQNVTFRCDPISEHNRLYWYRQTLGQGPEFLTYFQNEAQLEKSRLLSDRFSAERPKGSFSTLEIQRTEQGDSAMYLCSSSHSRSSPSYEQYFGPGTRLTVT.

This clone was counted a few times. The chain links TRBV6-5 to TRBJ2-2; no reliable D call. The CDR3 is made up of 13 amino acids. V was cut by 6 bases and J by 1 base, with 6 bases left in between. Germline CDR1 reads MNHEY; CDR2 reads SVGAGI. CDR3 sequence (DNA): TGTGCCAGCAGATCCCAGAACACCGGGGAGCTGTTTTTT. Translation: CASRSQNTGELFF.

The chain couples TRBV27 to TRBJ1-1; 7 nucleotides agree with TRBD1. CDR3 length equals 14 residues. J gave up 6 bases and V 7 bases, and 11 bases lay outside the gene matches. Germline loops: CDR1 MNHEY, CDR2 SMNVEV (reference sequence). CDR3 protein: CASTPIDRVPEAFF. The CDR3 bases are TGTGCCAGCACACCTATTGACAGGGTGCCTGAAGCTTTCTTT.

The rearrangement uses TRBV7-9 and TRBJ1-6, with 8 bases identical to TRBD1. This CDR3 contains 15 residues. Germline-derived CDR1 and CDR2 are SEHNR and FQNEAQ (reference sequence). The V gene end was trimmed by 8 bases and the J gene end by 5 bases; junction bases not matched to a gene: 8. Here the CDR3 reads CASAEGTGHNSPLHF. CDR3 in DNA: TGTGCCAGCGCCGAGGGGACAGGTCATAATTCACCCCTCCACTTT. Filled out from reference TRBV7-9 and TRBJ1-6, the complete variable domain reads DTGVSQNPRHKITKRGQNVTFRCDPISEHNRLYWYRQTLGQGPEFLTYFQNEAQLEKSRLLSDRFSAERPKGSFSTLEIQRTEQGDSAMYLCASAEGTGHNSPLHFGNGTRLTVT.

The chain uses TRBV30 and TRBJ2-5; D might be TRBD1 (5 bases). The DNA end is more similar to TRBJ2-7, so the J call may be wrong. The CDR3 is made up of 12 amino acids. In germline, CDR1 is GTSNPN, CDR2 SVGIG (reference sequence). The CDR3, as DNA: TGTGCCTGGAACCTTGCCCAGGGCGAGCAGTACTTC. It translates to CAWNLAQGEQYF.

The rearrangement links TRBV7-9 to TRBJ1-1; TRBD1 matches at 10 bases. Losses at the gene ends were 0 bases for V and 10 bases for J; bases not matched to a gene: 5. There are 14 residues in the CDR3. Per the germline V gene, CDR1 is SEHNR and CDR2 is FQNEAQ (reference sequence). The CDR3 sequence is CASSLAGQGTGAFF. The DNA of the CDR3 is TGTGCCAGCAGCTTAGCGGGACAGGGGACGGGAGCTTTCTTT.

This clone appeared a single time. The chain is built from TRBV7-9 and TRBJ1-3; D call uncertain. This CDR3 region has 15 residues. V lost 1 base and J 2 bases, leaving 9 bases between the germline ends. CDR1 and CDR2 from the germline V gene are SEHNR and FQNEAQ (reference sequence). This chain's CDR3 is CASSLVQATGNTIYF. Written as DNA, the CDR3 is TGTGCCAGCAGCTTAGTCCAGGCTACTGGAAACACCATATATTTT.

The V call is TRBV6-5, the J call TRBJ2-1; 7 bases are a match to TRBD1. Looked up from germline, CDR1 is MNHEY and CDR2 is SVGAGI. V shed 10 bases and J 3 bases; nucleotides not matched to a gene: 12. This CDR3 comprises 15 residues. The CDR3 DNA reads TGTGCCACCAGAGGAGACAGGGCAAACTACAATGAGCAGTTCTTC. It is translated as CATRGDRANYNEQFF.

The chain is built from TRBV6-5 and TRBJ1-2; TRBD1 matches at 10 bases. The CDR3 runs 16 residues. CDR1 is MNHEY, CDR2 SVGAGI, per germline. V trimming: 4 bases; J trimming: 2 bases; junction bases outside the gene matches: 7. The CDR3 spells CASSSPRTGGNYGYTF. The CDR3 coding sequence is TGTGCCAGCAGTTCCCCCCGGACAGGGGGGAACTATGGCTACACCTTC.

The chain couples TRBV7-8 to TRBJ1-3, with D uncertain. Trimming cost V 5 bases and J 0 bases, with 5 bases left between them. Germline-derived CDR1 and CDR2 are SGHVS and FQNEAQ. The CDR3 runs 13 residues. CDR3 loop: CASSRDSGNTIYF. Here the CDR3 DNA reads TGTGCCAGCAGCCGGGACTCTGGAAACACCATATATTTT.

The chain is built from TRBV5-6 and TRBJ2-7; 11 bases fit TRBD1. CDR1 and CDR2 (germline): SGHDT, YYEEEE. CDR3 length equals 16 residues. The J segment lost 7 bases and the V segment lost 4 bases, leaving 13 bases of the junction unmatched. The chain's CDR3 is CASSTGQGARTGEQYF. In nucleotides, the CDR3 is TGTGCCAGCAGCACCGGACAGGGGGCGCGAACTGGTGAGCAGTACTTC. Variable domain in full (rest from reference TRBV5-6 and TRBJ2-7): DAGVTQSPTHLIKTRGQQVTLRCSPKSGHDTVSWYQQALGQGPQFIFQYYEEEERQRGNFPDRFSGHQFPNYSSELNVNALLLGDSALYLCASSTGQGARTGEQYFGPGTRLTVT.

The rearrangement joins TRBV27 to TRBJ2-2; 8 nucleotides agree with TRBD2. Germline values: CDR1 MNHEY, CDR2 SMNVEV (reference sequence). The CDR3 contains 16 residues. J was trimmed by 4 bases and V by 6 bases; bases with no gene match: 10. CDR3 amino acids: CASRPGGGTSTGELFF. The CDR3 region has the DNA TGTGCCAGCAGACCGGGGGGGGGAACATCCACCGGGGAGCTGTTTTTT.

The chain has TRBV2 and TRBJ1-5, with D maybe TRBD1 (5 bases). This CDR3 region has 12 residues. V was clipped by 3 bases and J by 6 bases, with 6 bases between them. Germline V gene sequence: CDR1 SNHLY, CDR2 FYNNEI. For the CDR3, the DNA is TGTGCCAGCAGTGAGGGGGGTCAGCCCCAGCATTTT. It encodes CASSEGGQPQHF.

The CDR3 region is CASSGASGRSGELFF. DNA for the CDR3: TGTGCCAGCAGTGGGGCATCCGGGAGGAGCGGGGAGCTGTTTTTT. The V call is TRBV5-6, the J call TRBJ2-2; 7 bases are shared with TRBD2. V was clipped by 5 bases and J by 7 bases; unmatched bases: 11. Germline V gives CDR1 SGHDT, CDR2 YYEEEE. The CDR3 is made up of 15 amino acids.

The chain recombines TRBV6-1 with TRBJ2-5, with 8 bases aligning to TRBD2. The germline V gene encodes CDR1 MNHNS and CDR2 SASEGT. The CDR3 is 18 amino acids. Losses at the gene ends were 2 bases for V and 2 bases for J; bases not matched to a gene: 13. CDR3: CASSEWKMKGLAQETQYF. CDR3 DNA: TGTGCCAGCAGTGAATGGAAGATGAAAGGACTAGCACAAGAGACCCAGTACTTC.

The rearrangement links TRBV9 to TRBJ1-5, with a possible D match to TRBD1 (5 bases). V dropped 4 bases and J dropped 7 bases, with 15 bases sitting between them. The CDR3 has 14 residues. CDR1 and CDR2 (germline): SGDLS, YYNGEE. The CDR3 sequence is CASSPPGLGQPQHF. In DNA, the CDR3 is TGTGCCAGCAGCCCTCCGGGACTTGGACAGCCCCAGCATTTT.

V and J are TRBV5-1 and TRBJ2-5; 8 positions match TRBD1. The J segment lost 5 bases and the V segment lost 4 bases, leaving 4 bases of the junction unmatched. This CDR3 region has 13 residues. CDR1 and CDR2 (germline): SGHRS, YFSETQ. DNA for the CDR3: TGCGCCAGCAGCCAAAACAGGGGGGAGACCCAGTACTTC. It translates to CASSQNRGETQYF.

This chain connects TRBV19 to TRBJ1-5; tentatively, D is TRBD1 (5 bases). Germline V gives CDR1 LNHDA, CDR2 SQIVND (reference sequence). V was cut by 8 bases and J by 3 bases, with 17 bases left in between. The CDR3 loop spans 15 amino acids. Here the CDR3 DNA reads TGTGCCAGTGGAGGGGTCGGGGGGGACAATCAGCCCCAGCATTTT. Translation gives CASGGVGGDNQPQHF.

J is TRBJ1-3 and V is TRBV7-6, with a possible D match to TRBD1 (6 bases). This CDR3 is built from 17 residues. Germline-derived CDR1 and CDR2 are SGHVS and FNYEAQ. Trimming shortened V by 4 bases and J by 10 bases, and 26 bases separated the two germline ends. CDR3 DNA: TGTGCCAGCAGCTCGCATCTAACCGGGACAAACCTAGGGACCATATATTTT. Its protein is CASSSHLTGTNLGTIYF.

The chain links TRBV5-1 to TRBJ1-1; no reliable D call. Per germline, CDR1 SGHRS and CDR2 YFSETQ. V was clipped by 0 bases and J by 6 bases, with 12 bases between them. There are 14 residues in the CDR3. The CDR3 sequence: CASSLDSRNAEAFF. CDR3 coding DNA: TGCGCCAGCAGCTTGGATAGTCGTAACGCTGAAGCTTTCTTT.

The chain links TRBV7-6 to TRBJ2-7, with D unclear. Trimming stripped 3 bases from V and 3 bases from J, with 9 bases between. The germline V gene encodes CDR1 SGHVS and CDR2 FNYEAQ. CDR3 size: 13 residues. The CDR3 loop is CASSFSTGYEQYF. In DNA form, the CDR3 reads TGTGCCAGCAGCTTTTCTACGGGCTACGAGCAGTACTTC.

The chain carries TRBV7-2 and TRBJ1-4; 9 positions match TRBD1. The CDR3 has 16 amino acids. Trimming at V came to 2 bases and at J to 7 bases, leaving 8 bases not matched to a gene. The germline V gene encodes CDR1 SGHTA and CDR2 FQGNSA. DNA for the CDR3: TGTGCCAGCAGCTTACATCGGGACAGGGTTGGTGAAAAACTGTTTTTT. Its translation is CASSLHRDRVGEKLFF.

The chain combines TRBV5-1 with TRBJ2-6; a possible D gene is TRBD2 (5 bases). The CDR3 covers 16 residues. Trimming pared 2 bases from V and 0 bases from J, leaving 9 bases between. From germline, CDR1 is SGHRS and CDR2 YFSETQ. CDR3 loop: CASSFYGLSGANVLTF. The CDR3 DNA sequence: TGCGCCAGCAGCTTTTACGGACTCTCTGGGGCCAACGTCCTGACTTTC.

The sample holds one count of this clone. The gene calls are TRBV5-1 and TRBJ1-4, with 10 bases that match TRBD1. Germline V gene sequence: CDR1 SGHRS, CDR2 YFSETQ. The length of the CDR3 is 16 residues. Germline trimming cut 0 bases from V and 5 bases from J; bases unmatched to any gene: 4. The CDR3 spells CASSLGPGQGNEKLFF. CDR3 coding DNA: TGCGCCAGCAGCTTGGGTCCGGGACAGGGGAATGAAAAACTGTTTTTT.